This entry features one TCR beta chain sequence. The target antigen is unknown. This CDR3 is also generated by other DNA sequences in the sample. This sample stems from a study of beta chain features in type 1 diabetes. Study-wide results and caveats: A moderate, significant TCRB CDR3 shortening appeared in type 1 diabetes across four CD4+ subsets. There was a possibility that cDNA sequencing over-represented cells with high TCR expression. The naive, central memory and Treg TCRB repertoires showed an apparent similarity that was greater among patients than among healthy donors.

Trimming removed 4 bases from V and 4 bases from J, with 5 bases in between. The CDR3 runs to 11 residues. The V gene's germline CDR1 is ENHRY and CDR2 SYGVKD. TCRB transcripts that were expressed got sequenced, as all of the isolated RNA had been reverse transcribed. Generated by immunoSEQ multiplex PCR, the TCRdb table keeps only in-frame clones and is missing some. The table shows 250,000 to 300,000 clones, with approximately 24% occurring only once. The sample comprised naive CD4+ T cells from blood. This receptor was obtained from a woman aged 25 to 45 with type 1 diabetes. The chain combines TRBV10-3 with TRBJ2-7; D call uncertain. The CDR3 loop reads CAISGQYEQYF. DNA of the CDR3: TGTGCCATCAGTGGTCAGTACGAGCAGTACTTC.